The rows below give T cell receptor beta chains drawn from one sample of a study of OX40 agonist ivuxolimab in advanced cancers. Clones were read by immunoSEQ multiplex PCR, and TCRdb kept only the in-frame ones, dropping some. The profile covers 120,000 or so clones, with about nine tenths appearing a single time and around 0.26% taken by the ten largest. The sequencing here drew on CD4+ or CD8+ T cells sorted from blood, taken in a trial of the OX40 agonist ivuxolimab. These receptors came from an adult with an advanced solid tumor such as melanoma, head and neck, liver or kidney cancer. CDR3s include the opening cysteine and the closing phenylalanine or tryptophan. The order of the fields is D gene, clone size, V gene, J gene, CDR3 DNA, CDR3 protein. A D gene is named only where the DNA matches it firmly. For some rows the clone size is stated as once, few or many, or as a class when expanded; others skip it.

D gene: .
clone size: .
V gene: TRBV5-8
J gene: TRBJ1-2
CDR3 DNA: TGTGCCAGCTTGGCCATCCCAAATAACTATGGCTACACCTTC
CDR3 protein: CASLAIPNNYGYTF

D gene: .
clone size: few
V gene: TRBV7-9
J gene: TRBJ1-5
CDR3 DNA: TGTGCCAGCAGCTTAGACGGGCCCCAGCCCCAGCATTTT
CDR3 protein: CASSLDGPQPQHF

D gene: .
clone size: .
V gene: TRBV6-5
J gene: TRBJ2-2
CDR3 DNA: TGTGCCAGCTCTGGGGCTTCACGGGACGGGGAGCTGTTTTTT
CDR3 protein: CASSGASRDGELFF

D gene: .
clone size: .
V gene: TRBV4-3
J gene: TRBJ1-3
CDR3 DNA: TGCGCCAGCAGGCCGTCGGGGGGGTACGGAAACACCATATATTTT
CDR3 protein: CASRPSGGYGNTIYF

D gene: TRBD1
clone size: .
V gene: TRBV19
J gene: TRBJ2-3
CDR3 DNA: TGTGCCAGTAGTCCCACAGGGGGGAGCACAGATACGCAGTATTTT
CDR3 protein: CASSPTGGSTDTQYF

D gene: TRBD2
clone size: .
V gene: TRBV4-3
J gene: TRBJ2-1
CDR3 DNA: TGCGCCAGCAGCCGAGGACTAGCGGGAGGCGGTAGCAATGAGCAGTTCTTC
CDR3 protein: CASSRGLAGGGSNEQFF

D gene: TRBD1
clone size: once
V gene: TRBV4-2
J gene: TRBJ1-4
CDR3 DNA: TGTGCCAGCAGCCAAGAGGGAGGGACAGTGAGTTTT
CDR3 protein: CASSQEGGTVSF

D gene: .
clone size: few
V gene: TRBV30
J gene: TRBJ2-3
CDR3 DNA: TGTGCCTGGAGTGTACTTGGGGGTTTTGAGGATACGCAGTATTTT
CDR3 protein: CAWSVLGGFEDTQYF

D gene: .
clone size: .
V gene: TRBV5-6
J gene: TRBJ2-2
CDR3 DNA: TGTGCCAGCAGCTTCTCGGCCGGGGAGCTGTTTTTT
CDR3 protein: CASSFSAGELFF

D gene: TRBD2
clone size: .
V gene: TRBV9
J gene: TRBJ2-7
CDR3 DNA: TGTGCCAGCAGCTCGACTAGCGGGAGTCCCGAGCAGTACTTC
CDR3 protein: CASSSTSGSPEQYF

D gene: TRBD1
clone size: .
V gene: TRBV7-9
J gene: TRBJ1-5
CDR3 DNA: TGTGCCAGCAGCCCCGAGGGGACAGGGTGGCGGCCCCAGCATTTT
CDR3 protein: CASSPEGTGWRPQHF

D gene: TRBD1
clone size: .
V gene: TRBV19
J gene: TRBJ2-5
CDR3 DNA: TGTGCCAGTAGTACCTGGGACAGGGAGGAGACCCAGTACTTC
CDR3 protein: CASSTWDREETQYF

D gene: TRBD1
clone size: .
V gene: TRBV19
J gene: TRBJ1-5
CDR3 DNA: TGTGCCAGCACCCGGGGGCGGACAGGGAGTTACTCATATAGCAATCAGCCCCAGCATTTT
CDR3 protein: CASTRGRTGSYSYSNQPQHF

D gene: .
clone size: .
V gene: TRBV11-2
J gene: TRBJ2-7
CDR3 DNA: TGTGCCAGCAGCTTAATGGACGAGCAGTACTTC
CDR3 protein: CASSLMDEQYF

D gene: .
clone size: .
V gene: TRBV6-5
J gene: TRBJ1-2
CDR3 DNA: TGTGCCAGCAGTATGACCTCTAACTATGGCTACACCTTC
CDR3 protein: CASSMTSNYGYTF

D gene: .
clone size: .
V gene: TRBV19
J gene: TRBJ2-7
CDR3 DNA: TGTGCCAGTAGTACGCGGGCCACACACTACGAGCAGTACTTC
CDR3 protein: CASSTRATHYEQYF

D gene: TRBD1
clone size: .
V gene: TRBV27
J gene: TRBJ1-2
CDR3 DNA: TGTGCCAGCAGGACGGGACAGCCTAATGGCTACACCTTC
CDR3 protein: CASRTGQPNGYTF

D gene: .
clone size: .
V gene: TRBV6-5
J gene: TRBJ2-1
CDR3 DNA: TGTGCCAGCAGTTACTCCATCTTAGTGGTGGCGCAGTTCTTC
CDR3 protein: CASSYSILVVAQFF

D gene: TRBD1
clone size: .
V gene: TRBV10-3
J gene: TRBJ1-5
CDR3 DNA: TGTGCCATCAGTGAGTCAGGGGGCTGGCAGCCCCAGCATTTT
CDR3 protein: CAISESGGWQPQHF

D gene: TRBD1
clone size: .
V gene: TRBV18
J gene: TRBJ2-5
CDR3 DNA: TGTGCCAGCTCACCACCGAGGACAGGTGGAGAGACCCAGTACTTC
CDR3 protein: CASSPPRTGGETQYF

D gene: .
clone size: .
V gene: TRBV29-1
J gene: TRBJ2-7
CDR3 DNA: TGCAGCGCCCGCACAGGTACCTTCCCCTACGAGCAGTACTTC
CDR3 protein: CSARTGTFPYEQYF

D gene: .
clone size: .
V gene: TRBV4-2
J gene: TRBJ2-1
CDR3 DNA: TGTGCCAGCAGCCAAACTATGGAGGTAGGGGAGCAGTTCTTC
CDR3 protein: CASSQTMEVGEQFF

D gene: .
clone size: .
V gene: TRBV19
J gene: TRBJ1-1
CDR3 DNA: TGTGCCAGTAGTCCTACATCGGACCTGGAGTCCACTGAAGCTTTCTTT
CDR3 protein: CASSPTSDLESTEAFF

D gene: .
clone size: .
V gene: TRBV5-4
J gene: TRBJ2-3
CDR3 DNA: TGTGCCAGCAGCTTGTACCTCGAGGCCACAGATACGCAGTATTTT
CDR3 protein: CASSLYLEATDTQYF

D gene: TRBD1
clone size: .
V gene: TRBV11-2
J gene: TRBJ2-7
CDR3 DNA: TGTGCCAGCAGCTTAGTCCTCGCCTTTGGGACAGGGCATTTCTACGAGCAGTACTTC
CDR3 protein: CASSLVLAFGTGHFYEQYF

D gene: .
clone size: .
V gene: TRBV6-1
J gene: TRBJ2-5
CDR3 DNA: TGTGCCAGCCGTCGGGATTCAAGACGAGAGACCCAGTACTTC
CDR3 protein: CASRRDSRRETQYF

D gene: .
clone size: .
V gene: TRBV7-9
J gene: TRBJ1-6
CDR3 DNA: TGTGCCAGCAGCCCTACAGGAATCGGTTCACCCCTCCACTTT
CDR3 protein: CASSPTGIGSPLHF

D gene: .
clone size: .
V gene: TRBV28
J gene: TRBJ2-7
CDR3 DNA: TGTGCCAGCAGCCCGAACCTAAGGAGGACTTCTAGCTCCTACGAGCAGTACTTC
CDR3 protein: CASSPNLRRTSSSYEQYF

D gene: .
clone size: .
V gene: TRBV5-1
J gene: TRBJ2-2
CDR3 DNA: TGCGCCAGCAGCTTTCGACCCGCGGCTCCCGGGGAACTGTTTTTT
CDR3 protein: CASSFRPAAPGELFF

D gene: TRBD2
clone size: .
V gene: TRBV2
J gene: TRBJ2-7
CDR3 DNA: TGTGCCAGCACGTGGGGGAGGGCGGGCTACGAGCAGTACTTC
CDR3 protein: CASTWGRAGYEQYF

D gene: TRBD1
clone size: .
V gene: TRBV5-4
J gene: TRBJ1-1
CDR3 DNA: TGTGCCAGCAGCTCAAAGGGGGCGGGGAACACTGAAGCTTTCTTT
CDR3 protein: CASSSKGAGNTEAFF

D gene: .
clone size: .
V gene: TRBV18
J gene: TRBJ2-1
CDR3 DNA: TGTGCCAGCTTCCCGGACACCGTTGGAAATGAGCAGTTCTTC
CDR3 protein: CASFPDTVGNEQFF

D gene: TRBD1
clone size: once
V gene: TRBV18
J gene: TRBJ2-5
CDR3 DNA: TGTGCCAGCTCACCTTTCCAGGGGGCGGAAGAGACCCAGTACTTC
CDR3 protein: CASSPFQGAEETQYF

D gene: .
clone size: .
V gene: TRBV25-1
J gene: TRBJ2-1
CDR3 DNA: TGTGCCAGCAGTGAGTCCGTCGAGATCTACAATGAGCAGTTCTTC
CDR3 protein: CASSESVEIYNEQFF

D gene: .
clone size: .
V gene: TRBV4-3
J gene: TRBJ1-1
CDR3 DNA: TGCGCCAGCAGCCTAATCACGTCAAGGACATCCGATGAAGCTTTCTTT
CDR3 protein: CASSLITSRTSDEAFF

D gene: .
clone size: .
V gene: TRBV6-6
J gene: TRBJ2-2
CDR3 DNA: TGTGCCAGCAGTCCAGCCAAGAACACCGGGGAGCTGTTTTTT
CDR3 protein: CASSPAKNTGELFF

D gene: .
clone size: .
V gene: TRBV7-3
J gene: TRBJ1-1
CDR3 DNA: TGTGCCAGCATCCCAATGCGGGGGAACACTGAAGCTTTCTTT
CDR3 protein: CASIPMRGNTEAFF

D gene: .
clone size: .
V gene: TRBV13
J gene: TRBJ1-1
CDR3 DNA: TGTGCCAGCAGCAGGTCGACCGCGGAAGCTTTCTTT
CDR3 protein: CASSRSTAEAFF

D gene: TRBD1
clone size: .
V gene: TRBV19
J gene: TRBJ2-4
CDR3 DNA: TGTGCCAGTAGTAAGGCAAGGGGGCTTGCCAAAAACATTCAGTACTTC
CDR3 protein: CASSKARGLAKNIQYF

D gene: TRBD1
clone size: .
V gene: TRBV18
J gene: TRBJ1-2
CDR3 DNA: TGTGCCAGCTCACGCTCACCTGAGGTCAGGGGGTGGGATGGCTACACCTTC
CDR3 protein: CASSRSPEVRGWDGYTF

D gene: TRBD1
clone size: .
V gene: TRBV6-6
J gene: TRBJ1-2
CDR3 DNA: TGTGCCAGCAGTTCCCCCGGACAGGGTGGAAATGGCTACACCTTC
CDR3 protein: CASSSPGQGGNGYTF

D gene: .
clone size: .
V gene: TRBV2
J gene: TRBJ2-5
CDR3 DNA: TGTGCCAGCAGTGAAGCCGAGGGGGGAGGAGAGACCCAGTACTTC
CDR3 protein: CASSEAEGGGETQYF

D gene: .
clone size: .
V gene: TRBV4-3
J gene: TRBJ1-4
CDR3 DNA: TGCGCCAGCAGCCAAGCTTCGGGACCAGGGAATGAAAAACTGTTTTTT
CDR3 protein: CASSQASGPGNEKLFF

D gene: TRBD1
clone size: .
V gene: TRBV5-1
J gene: TRBJ1-5
CDR3 DNA: TGCGCCAGCAGCCCCGGACAGGGTTTATTGGGCAATCAGCCCCAGCATTTT
CDR3 protein: CASSPGQGLLGNQPQHF

D gene: TRBD1
clone size: .
V gene: TRBV5-1
J gene: TRBJ2-3
CDR3 DNA: TGCGCCAGCAGCCGGGGACAGCCCGATACGCAGTATTTT
CDR3 protein: CASSRGQPDTQYF

D gene: .
clone size: .
V gene: TRBV19
J gene: TRBJ2-3
CDR3 DNA: TGTGCCAGTAGTATTGCGGGGCGCGGCACAGATACGCAGTATTTT
CDR3 protein: CASSIAGRGTDTQYF

D gene: TRBD1
clone size: few
V gene: TRBV30
J gene: TRBJ1-5
CDR3 DNA: TGTGCCTGGGGCGAGGACAGGGCGGTACCCCAGCATTTT
CDR3 protein: CAWGEDRAVPQHF

D gene: .
clone size: .
V gene: TRBV30
J gene: TRBJ2-1
CDR3 DNA: TGTGCCTCCCGAGGGAGAGGGTTCAGCTCCTACAATGAGCAGTTCTTC
CDR3 protein: CASRGRGFSSYNEQFF

D gene: .
clone size: .
V gene: TRBV11-3
J gene: TRBJ2-5
CDR3 DNA: TGTGCCAGCAGCTTAGGAGGGGGAGAGACCCAGTACTTC
CDR3 protein: CASSLGGGETQYF

D gene: .
clone size: .
V gene: TRBV9
J gene: TRBJ2-7
CDR3 DNA: TGTGCCAGCAGCCCACGTCCCCACAGAGAAGCCGAGCAGTACTTC
CDR3 protein: CASSPRPHREAEQYF

D gene: .
clone size: .
V gene: TRBV2
J gene: TRBJ1-1
CDR3 DNA: TGTGCCAGCAGCGGGACGTTGAACACTGAAGCTTTCTTT
CDR3 protein: CASSGTLNTEAFF